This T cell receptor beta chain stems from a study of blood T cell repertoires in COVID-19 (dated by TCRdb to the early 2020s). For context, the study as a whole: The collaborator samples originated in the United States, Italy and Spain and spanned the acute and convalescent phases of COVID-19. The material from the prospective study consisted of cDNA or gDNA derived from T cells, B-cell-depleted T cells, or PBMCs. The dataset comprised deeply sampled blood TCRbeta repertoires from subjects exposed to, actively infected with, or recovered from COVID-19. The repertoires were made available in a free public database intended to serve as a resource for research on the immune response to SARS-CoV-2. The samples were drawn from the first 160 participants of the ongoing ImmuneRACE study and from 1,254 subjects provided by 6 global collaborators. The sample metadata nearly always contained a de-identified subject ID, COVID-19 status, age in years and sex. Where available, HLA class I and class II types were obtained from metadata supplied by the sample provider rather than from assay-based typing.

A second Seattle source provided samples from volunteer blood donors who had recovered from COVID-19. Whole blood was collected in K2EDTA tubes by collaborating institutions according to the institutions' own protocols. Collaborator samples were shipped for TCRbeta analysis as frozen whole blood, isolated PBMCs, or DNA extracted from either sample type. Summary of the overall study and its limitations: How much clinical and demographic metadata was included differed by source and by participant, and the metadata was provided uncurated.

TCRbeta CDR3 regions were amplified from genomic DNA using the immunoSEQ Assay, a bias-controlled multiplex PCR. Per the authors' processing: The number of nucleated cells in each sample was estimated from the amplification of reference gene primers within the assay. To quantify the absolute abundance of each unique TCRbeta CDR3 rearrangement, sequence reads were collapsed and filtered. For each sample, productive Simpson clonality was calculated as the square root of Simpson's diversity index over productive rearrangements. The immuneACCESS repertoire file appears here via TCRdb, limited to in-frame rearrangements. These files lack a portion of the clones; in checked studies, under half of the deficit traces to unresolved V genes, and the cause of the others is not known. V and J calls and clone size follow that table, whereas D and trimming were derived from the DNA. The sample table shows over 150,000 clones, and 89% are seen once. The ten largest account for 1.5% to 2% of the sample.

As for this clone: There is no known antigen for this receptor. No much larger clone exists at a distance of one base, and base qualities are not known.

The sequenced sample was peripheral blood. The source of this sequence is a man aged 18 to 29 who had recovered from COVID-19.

The CDR3 region: CASSLNRVSYNSPLHF. The nucleotide sequence reads as follows: TGTGCCAGTAGTCTAAACAGGGTTTCCTATAATTCACCCCTCCACTTT. The chain is encoded by TRBV19 joined to TRBJ1-6; D gene: possibly TRBD1, on 6 matching bases. The CDR3, cysteine through phenylalanine, is 16 amino acids long. Solely the CDR3 DNA is kept, with 48 bases framed from the first base. The trim is 5 bases for V and 1 base for J, with a gap of 12 bases between the germline ends. In the germline V gene (reference sequence), CDR1 corresponds to LNHDA and CDR2 to SQIVND.